The source of this TCR beta chain is a study of identical twins. Broader study findings: Conclusions leaned on cross-sectional statistical analysis and did not track the same donors over time. Models predicted too little out-of-frame TCR alpha sharing in monozygotic twins. Zero-insertion analyses could be partly confounded by invariant MAIT and iNKT cells.

Healthy Caucasian individuals made up all the donors. MiXCR, run by TCRdb on the 5' RACE reads, gives a single entry per CDR3 protein. The profile shows some 1,600,000 distinct CDR3 sequences, around 33% of them singletons. CDR3 length: 14 amino acids. Germline CDR1 reads SGHTA; CDR2 reads FQGNSA. This clonotype was counted once. Antigen unknown. An end of the junction does not agree with germline; a read error may underlie this. The sequence derives from a newborn girl in good health. Sample: cord blood. The J gene is TRBJ2-1, the V gene TRBV7-2, with D perhaps being TRBD1 or TRBD2 (6 bases each). CDR3 DNA: TGTGCCGGCAGCTTAAGTGGGGGGCCGACTGAGCAGTTCTTC. This sequence encodes CAGSLSGGPTEQFF.